This record concerns one TCR beta chain sequence. This sample is part of a study of blood T cell repertoires in COVID-19. The CDR3 runs to 15 residues. Trimming removed 4 bases from V and 0 bases from J; junction bases left unmatched: 6. CDR1 is SGHKS, CDR2 YYEKEE, per germline (reference sequence). The protocol was immunoSEQ multiplex PCR, while the TCRdb copy is restricted to in-frame clones and leaves out a portion. Of about 300,000 clones detected, around 86% appear once; the ten largest clones hold 1% to 1.5%. The receptor was isolated from a man between 65 and 79 years old with acute or convalescent COVID-19. Source material: peripheral blood. V usage is TRBV5-5 and J usage is TRBJ2-7, with TRBD2 identical over 8 bases. DNA of the CDR3: TGTGCCAGCAGCCGAACTAGCGGAAGCTCCTACGAGCAGTACTTC. This gives the protein CASSRTSGSSYEQYF.